This T cell receptor (beta chain) derives from a study of T cell responses to AZD1222 COVID-19 vaccine. Sequenced by immunoSEQ multiplex PCR; TCRdb stores in-frame clones only, minus some. The sample yields roughly 98,000 clones, around 84% seen once. The V gene lost 7 bases and the J gene lost 2 bases, with 12 bases spanning the gap. Per germline, CDR1 SGHAT and CDR2 FQNNGV. This CDR3 is 14 amino acids long. The chain joins TRBV11-2 to TRBJ1-3; maybe TRBD1 (6 bases). The TCR originated in an adult who received the AZD1222 COVID-19 vaccine. The source material was peripheral blood, sampled 28 days after the second AZD1222 dose. The CDR3 DNA follows: TGTGCCAGCACCTTCGCAGGGGCTGGAAACACCATATATTTT. It codes for CASTFAGAGNTIYF.